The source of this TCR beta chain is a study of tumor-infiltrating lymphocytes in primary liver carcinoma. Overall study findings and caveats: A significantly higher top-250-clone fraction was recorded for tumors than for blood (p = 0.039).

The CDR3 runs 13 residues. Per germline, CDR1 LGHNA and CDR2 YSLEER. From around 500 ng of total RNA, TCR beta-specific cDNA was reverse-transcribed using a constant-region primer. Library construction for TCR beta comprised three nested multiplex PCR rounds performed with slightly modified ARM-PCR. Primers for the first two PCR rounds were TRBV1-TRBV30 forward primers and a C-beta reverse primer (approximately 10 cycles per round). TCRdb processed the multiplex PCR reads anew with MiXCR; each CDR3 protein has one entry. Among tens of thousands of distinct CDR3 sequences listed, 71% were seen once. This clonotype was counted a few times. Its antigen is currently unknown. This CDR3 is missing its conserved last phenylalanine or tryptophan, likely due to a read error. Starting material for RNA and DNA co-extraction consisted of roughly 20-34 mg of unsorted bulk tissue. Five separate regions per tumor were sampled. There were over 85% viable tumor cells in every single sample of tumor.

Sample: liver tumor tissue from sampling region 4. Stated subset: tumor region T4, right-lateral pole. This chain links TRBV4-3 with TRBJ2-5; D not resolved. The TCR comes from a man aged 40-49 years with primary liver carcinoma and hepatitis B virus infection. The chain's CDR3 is CASSQNPKEAQYL. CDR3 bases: TGCGCCAGCAGCCAGAATCCCAAAGAGGCCCAGTACCTC.